One and the same sample provided the 17 T cell receptor beta chains below, sequenced in a study of CD8+CD57+ T cells in acquired aplastic anemia. By flow cytometry, patients selected for sequencing had shown an expansion of CD8+CD57+ cells. Profiling that covered TCR beta VDJ and CDR3 relied on genomic DNA as its template. TCRdb ran MiXCR on the reads and lists one entry per CDR3 protein. Of 100,000 to 150,000 distinct CDR3 sequences in the sample, 50% to 60% were seen once. The sample comprised sorted CD4+, CD8+, or CD8+CD57+ T cells (not recorded which) from PBMCs. These TCRs come from a human donor with aplastic anemia.

The chain is built from TRBV10-3 and TRBJ2-7, with D perhaps matching TRBD1 (6 bases). Between the trimmed V and J ends, which lost 7 bases and 2 bases, there was a span of 12 bases. The germline gives CDR1 ENHRY, CDR2 SYGVKD. The CDR3 runs 13 residues. CDR3 protein: CAITRDTAYEQYF. The CDR3 DNA follows: TGTGCCATCACACGGGACACTGCCTACGAGCAGTACTTC.

The chain uses TRBV15 and TRBJ1-4; 7 positions agree with TRBD1. Unmatched junction bases numbered 2, after V lost 3 bases and J lost 7 bases. Germline V CDR1 and CDR2: LNHNV, YYDKDF (reference sequence). CDR3 length equals 13 residues. CDR3 amino acids: CATSSGTVEKLFF. CDR3 coding DNA: TGTGCCACCAGCAGCGGGACAGTTGAAAAACTGTTTTTT.

V gene TRBV7-2 combines with J gene TRBJ2-1, with D hard to call. V gave up 6 bases and J gave up 7 bases, with 7 bases separating them. The germline V gene encodes CDR1 SGHTA and CDR2 FQGNSA. The CDR3 extends over 11 amino acids. This CDR3 reads CASRRMNEQFF. DNA for the CDR3: TGTGCCAGCAGGCGGATGAATGAGCAGTTCTTC. The full variable domain, rest sourced from reference TRBV7-2 and TRBJ2-1, is GAGVSQSPSNKVTEKGKDVELRCDPISGHTALYWYRQSLGQGLEFLIYFQGNSAPDKSGLPSDRFSAERTGGSVSTLTIQRTQQEDSAVYLCASRRMNEQFFGPGTRLTVL.

This clonotype showed up many times. The V gene is TRBV6-5, the J gene TRBJ1-2; D ambiguous. CDR1 is MNHEY, CDR2 SVGAGI, per germline. The V end lost 2 bases, the J end lost 7 bases, and 8 bases lay between the germline ends. The CDR3 length is 12 residues. The CDR3 spells CASSYGRAGYTF. The CDR3 region has the DNA TGTGCCAGCAGTTACGGGAGGGCTGGCTACACCTTC.

The V and J genes are TRBV19 and TRBJ2-7; no reliable D call. Deletions cut 5 bases from V and 4 bases from J, with 3 bases between. This CDR3 region has 10 residues. Germline V lookup: CDR1 LNHDA, CDR2 SQIVND (reference sequence). The DNA of the CDR3 is TGTGCCAGTAGTGATTACGAGCAGTACGTC. This encodes CASSDYEQYV.

The genes are TRBV15 and TRBJ2-3; 7 bases are shared with TRBD2. The junction had 2 bases not matched to a gene; V was cut back by 0 bases and J by 5 bases. Germline CDR1 LNHNV, CDR2 YYDKDF (reference sequence). The CDR3 loop spans 14 amino acids. CDR3 sequence (DNA): TGTGCCACCAGCAGAGATTGGGGGGGAGATACGCAGTATTTT. It encodes CATSRDWGGDTQYF. The variable domain in full, with the rest retrieved from reference TRBV15 and TRBJ2-3, is DAMVIQNPRYQVTQFGKPVTLSCSQTLNHNVMYWYQQKSSQAPKLLFHYYDKDFNNEADTPDNFQSRRPNTSFCFLDIRSPGLGDTAMYLCATSRDWGGDTQYFGPGTRLTVL.

The J gene is TRBJ2-5, the V gene TRBV15; D could derive from TRBD1 or TRBD2 (5 bases each). There are 13 residues in the CDR3. Germline V gene sequence: CDR1 LNHNV, CDR2 YYDKDF (reference sequence). Trimming removed 3 bases from V and 9 bases from J, with 14 bases in between. CDR3 DNA sequence: TGTGCCACCAGCAGTCTCAGATTGGGGGCCCAGTACTTC. This gives the protein CATSSLRLGAQYF.

This clonotype turned up a few times. This chain uses TRBV2 with TRBJ1-1; D not certain. V was trimmed by 2 bases and J by 1 base, leaving 5 bases between them. CDR1 SNHLY and CDR2 FYNNEI come from the germline V gene. This CDR3 spans 13 amino acids. CDR3 protein: CASSEYRNTEAFF. CDR3 sequence (DNA): TGTGCCAGCAGTGAATACAGGAACACTGAAGCTTTCTTT.

This rearrangement joins TRBV19 to TRBJ2-7; TRBD2 agrees at 9 bases. CDR1 and CDR2 (germline): LNHDA, SQIVND (reference sequence). With 4 bases clipped from V and 2 bases from J, the junction kept 3 bases outside the gene matches. The CDR3 has 14 amino acids. The CDR3 reads CASSRRLAAYEQYF. The CDR3 region has the DNA TGTGCCAGTAGTAGACGACTAGCGGCCTACGAGCAGTACTTC.

Points on this clonotype: Lacking the conserved final phenylalanine or tryptophan, this CDR3 likely reflects a read error. The limits of the CDR3 on the DNA are not certain, so only TCRdb's listed CDR3 is given. The chain links TRBV7-6 to TRBJ2-7; the table assigns TRBD2, which was not confirmed against the DNA. Germline CDR1 reads SGHVS; CDR2 reads FNYEAQ. The CDR3 has 11 amino acids, counting both end residues. The CDR3 here is CASSLRSRVTS.

The chain has TRBV19 and TRBJ2-3; TRBD2 is a possible D gene (6 bases). This CDR3 spans 13 amino acids. V shed 3 bases and J shed 4 bases, with 8 bases lying between them. The V gene's germline CDR1 is LNHDA and CDR2 SQIVND (reference sequence). In DNA, the CDR3 is TGTGCCAGTAGTATTGGAGGGCCAGATACGCAGTATTTT. Its translation: CASSIGGPDTQYF.

By frequency in the sample, this clonotype is medium-sized. The chain has TRBV2 and TRBJ1-5; no clear D gene. Germline CDR1 SNHLY, CDR2 FYNNEI. V lost 6 bases and J 0 bases, leaving 21 bases between the germline ends. The CDR3 has 18 amino acids. This CDR3 reads CASSQGPLPYDSNQPQHF. CDR3 coding DNA: TGTGCCAGCAGCCAAGGGCCCCTCCCATACGATAGCAATCAGCCCCAGCATTTT.

CDR3 coding DNA: TGCAGTGCTGCGGGGGCGACGGGGTACGAGCAGTACTTC. It translates to CSAAGATGYEQYF. J is TRBJ2-7 and V is TRBV20-1, with a possible D match to TRBD2 (7 bases). The CDR3 is 13 amino acids. Trimming took 5 bases from V and 4 from J, leaving 15 bases between them. From germline, CDR1 is DFQATT and CDR2 SNEGSKA (reference sequence).

This clonotype came up many times. The chain couples TRBV5-1 to TRBJ1-4; D uncertain. The germline CDR1 and CDR2 sequences are SGHRS and YFSETQ. Trimming took off 4 bases at V and 7 bases at J, with 14 bases between the two ends. CDR3 length: 14 residues. This CDR3 is CASSPDLPGEKLFF. Here the CDR3 DNA reads TGCGCCAGCAGCCCGGACCTACCGGGTGAAAAACTGTTTTTT.

The chain carries TRBV5-6 and TRBJ2-7; TRBD2 matches 8 bases. The CDR3 totals 13 residues. V lost 6 bases, J lost 5 bases, and 7 bases stayed unmatched. The V gene's germline CDR1 is SGHDT and CDR2 YYEEEE. CDR3 sequence: CASTPAGDHEQYF. CDR3 nucleotides: TGTGCCAGCACCCCAGCGGGGGATCACGAGCAGTACTTC.

This chain links TRBV15 with TRBJ2-3; tentatively, D is TRBD1 (5 bases). This CDR3 comprises 16 residues. The V end lost 0 bases, the J end lost 0 bases, and 10 bases lay between the germline ends. Germline CDR1 is LNHNV and CDR2 is YYDKDF (reference sequence). The CDR3 coding sequence is TGTGCCACCAGCAGAGATAAGGGGCTTAGCACAGATACGCAGTATTTT. Translated: CATSRDKGLSTDTQYF.

The chain couples TRBV5-6 to TRBJ2-7, with 9 nucleotides matching TRBD1. With V trimmed by 0 bases and J by 2 bases, 3 bases remained unmatched. Germline V lookup: CDR1 SGHDT, CDR2 YYEEEE. CDR3 length: 15 residues. CDR3 coding DNA: TGTGCCAGCAGCTTGGACAGGGGGCGCCCCTACGAGCAGTACTTC. This gives the protein CASSLDRGRPYEQYF.